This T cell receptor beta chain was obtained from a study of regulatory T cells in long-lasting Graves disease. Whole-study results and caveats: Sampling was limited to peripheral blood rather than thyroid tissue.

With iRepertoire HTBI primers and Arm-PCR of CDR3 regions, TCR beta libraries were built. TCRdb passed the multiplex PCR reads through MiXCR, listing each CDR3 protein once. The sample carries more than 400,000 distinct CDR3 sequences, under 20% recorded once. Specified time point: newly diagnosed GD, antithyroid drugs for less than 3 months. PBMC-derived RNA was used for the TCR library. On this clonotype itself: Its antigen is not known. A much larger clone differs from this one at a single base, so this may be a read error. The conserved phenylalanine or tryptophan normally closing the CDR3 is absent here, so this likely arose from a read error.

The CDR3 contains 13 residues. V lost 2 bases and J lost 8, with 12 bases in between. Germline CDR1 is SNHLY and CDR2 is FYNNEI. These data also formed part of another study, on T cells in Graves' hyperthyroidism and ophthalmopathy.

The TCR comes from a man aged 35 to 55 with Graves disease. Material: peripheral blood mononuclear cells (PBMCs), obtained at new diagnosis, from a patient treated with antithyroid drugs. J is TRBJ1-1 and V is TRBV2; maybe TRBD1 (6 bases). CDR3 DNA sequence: TGTGCCAGCAGTGAATCGGGCAGGGGCGAAGCTTTCCTT. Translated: CASSESGRGEAFL.